One sample yielded the 14 T cell receptor beta chains listed below, sequenced in a study of T cells in women clearing cervical HPV infection. Using immunoSEQ multiplex PCR, the repertoire was profiled, and TCRdb retains in-frame clones only, with some absent. The sample table includes more than 9,500 clones. Sequences were obtained from blood buffy coat. These receptors originate from a woman aged 18 to 75 with a cervical HPV16 infection that either progressed to CIN3+ or cleared (not recorded which).

As to this clone: The junction does not match germline at one end; this may be a read error. The CDR3 sequence: CASSQDRGTPTINYGYTF. CDR3 bases read: TGCGCCAGCAGCCAAGATAGGGGTACACCAACAATCAACTATGGC. The V and J genes are TRBV4-2 and TRBJ1-2; TRBD1 is a possible D gene (5 bases). With the read ending 3 residues before the CDR3 end, the germline J gene is used to fill in that end. Looked up from germline, CDR1 is LGHNA and CDR2 is YNFKEQ. The CDR3 runs to 18 residues.

Of note for this clone: The CDR3 goes on 3 residues after the read ends, and that part is filled in from the germline J gene. This chain uses TRBV7-6 with TRBJ2-4, with 7 bases identical to TRBD1. Germline lookup yields CDR1 SGHVS and CDR2 FNYEAQ. The CDR3 is 18 residues long. CDR3 in amino acids: CASSLNSDRVRTNYGQYF. The CDR3 DNA, read in part, is TGTGCCAGCAGCCTAAATTCTGACAGGGTACGAACTAACTATGGT. The full variable domain, in which reference TRBV7-6 and TRBJ2-4 provide the parts outside the CDR3, is GAGVSQSPRYKVTKRGQDVALRCDPISGHVSLYWYRQALGQGPEFLTYFNYEAQQDKSGLPNDRFSAERPEGSISTLTIQRTEQRDSAMYRCASSLNSDRVRTNYGQYFGAGTRLSVL.

A note on this clone: The CDR3 end is not reached by the read, which stops 3 residues before it; the germline J gene fills it in. The chain joins TRBV20-1 to TRBJ2-4; D perhaps matches TRBD2 (6 bases). Germline V lookup: CDR1 DFQATT, CDR2 SNEGSKA (reference sequence). The CDR3 loop spans 14 amino acids. Trimming shortened V by 0 bases and J by 9 bases, and 15 bases separated the two germline ends. CDR3 sequence reads: CSARDGTGRIIQYF. The part of the CDR3 DNA that was read is TGCAGTGCTAGAGATGGTACGGGGAGGATCATT.

As concerns this clone: The read comes to an end 3 residues before the CDR3 does, leaving the germline J gene to fill in the end. The chain links TRBV18 to TRBJ1-1; the D gene is possibly TRBD1 (6 bases). CDR1 KGHSH and CDR2 LQKENI come from the germline V gene. V was clipped by 6 bases and J by 1 base, with 18 bases between them. The CDR3 spans 16 residues. Incomplete CDR3 DNA: TGTGCCAGCTCGCCAAACACAGGGTCCCAGAACACTGAA. Translating gives CASSPNTGSQNTE. The entire CDR3 protein is CASSPNTGSQNTEAFF.

On this clone itself: The CDR3 end falls 3 residues outside the read, so it is completed with the germline J gene. The J gene is TRBJ1-3, the V gene TRBV2; D is perhaps TRBD1 (6 bases). From germline, CDR1 is SNHLY and CDR2 FYNNEI. V lost 5 bases to trimming and J lost 1 base, with 12 bases between them. This CDR3 has 15 amino acids. Incomplete CDR3 DNA: TGTGCCAGCAGTCCACAGGGATGGTCTGGAAACACC. It is translated as CASSPQGWSGNT. The CDR3 as a whole reads CASSPQGWSGNTIYF.

Of note for this clone: The read finishes 3 residues shy of the CDR3 end, and the germline J gene is used to complete it. The V and J genes are TRBV7-9 and TRBJ2-7, with 7 bases identical to TRBD2. Germline V gene lookup returns CDR1 SEHNR and CDR2 FQNEAQ (reference sequence). The CDR3 is 15 residues long. The V segment lost 4 bases and the J segment 0 bases; nucleotides outside the gene matches: 6. CDR3 bases read: TGTGCCAGCAGCTCGAGCGGGGATAGCTCCTACGAG. This gives the protein CASSSSGDSSYE. The entire CDR3 reads CASSSSGDSSYEQYF. Together with reference TRBV7-9 and TRBJ2-7, the CDR3 gives the full variable domain: DTGVSQNPRHKITKRGQNVTFRCDPISEHNRLYWYRQTLGQGPEFLTYFQNEAQLEKSRLLSDRFSAERPKGSFSTLEIQRTEQGDSAMYLCASSSSGDSSYEQYFGPGTRLTVT.

As to this clone: Coverage ceases 3 residues before the CDR3 finishes, and the germline J gene fills in the end. The V call is TRBV11-2, the J call TRBJ2-7; D unclear. V was shortened by 1 base and J by 6 bases, with 7 bases between the two germline ends. CDR3 length: 12 residues. Germline V lookup: CDR1 SGHAT, CDR2 FQNNGV. This CDR3 is CASSLVGLEQYF. The sequenced part of the CDR3 DNA is TGTGCCAGCAGCTTAGTGGGCCTCGAG.

As concerns this clone: The CDR3 goes on 3 residues after the read ends, and that part is filled in from the germline J gene. The chain employs TRBV6-1 and TRBJ2-7; D call uncertain. The CDR3 loop spans 14 amino acids. Trimming removed 3 bases at V and 3 bases at J, with 12 bases between. The V gene's germline CDR1 is MNHNS and CDR2 SASEGT. Incomplete CDR3 DNA: TGTGCCAGCAGTGATGTGGGCAGATACTACGAG. It encodes CASSDVGRYYE. The whole CDR3 sequence reads CASSDVGRYYEQYF.

Details on this clone: The sequence runs out 3 residues before the end of the CDR3; the remainder is reconstructed from the germline J gene. This chain uses TRBV20-1 with TRBJ2-1; 9 bases are shared with TRBD2. With V trimmed by 0 bases and J by 4 bases, 7 bases remained unmatched. Germline CDR1 reads DFQATT; CDR2 reads SNEGSKA (reference sequence). The CDR3 loop spans 16 amino acids. Incomplete CDR3 DNA: TGCAGTGCTAGAGACAGTGCGGGGGGGGCATACAATGAG. Its protein product is CSARDSAGGAYNE. The entire CDR3 is CSARDSAGGAYNEQFF.

A remark on this clone: The CDR3 end falls 3 residues outside the read, so it is completed with the germline J gene. The chain combines TRBV5-8 with TRBJ2-1, with D tentatively TRBD1 (7 bases). V was clipped by 5 bases and J by 4 bases, with 16 bases between them. The CDR3 consists of 15 residues. The germline V gene encodes CDR1 SGHTS and CDR2 YDEGEE. The DNA read from the CDR3 is TGTGCCAGCAGTTTAAGGTCAGGGGGGTACAATGAG. It specifies CASSLRSGGYNE. The CDR3 in its entirety is CASSLRSGGYNEQFF.

Regarding this clone: From the germline J gene comes the end of the CDR3, since the read stops 3 residues before it. The V gene is TRBV4-1, the J gene TRBJ1-1; a possible D gene is TRBD1 (6 bases). The length of the CDR3 is 16 residues. V was trimmed by 1 base and J by 5 bases, leaving 17 bases between them. Germline CDR1 reads MGHRA; CDR2 reads YSYEKL. The CDR3 loop reads CASSQVTGWSVTEAFF. The part of the CDR3 DNA that was read is TGCGCCAGCAGCCAAGTCACAGGGTGGTCGGTTACTGAA.

For this clone: Read data end 3 residues before the CDR3 end; the end is taken from the germline J gene. The V call is TRBV6-2 or TRBV6-3, the J call TRBJ1-1; the match to TRBD1 covers 7 bases. Trimming at V came to 2 bases and at J to 1 base, leaving 7 bases not matched to a gene. The germline V gene encodes CDR1 MNHEY and CDR2 SVGEGT. The CDR3 contains 16 residues. CDR3 amino acids: CASSYDDRVTNTEAFF. CDR3 DNA (partial): TGTGCCAGCAGTTACGATGACAGGGTAACGAACACTGAA.

On this clone: The read terminates 3 residues before the CDR3 end, so the remaining end is supplied by the germline J gene. V gene TRBV7-2 combines with J gene TRBJ2-2; 7 bases agree with TRBD1. The CDR3 is 15 amino acids. Germline CDR1 is SGHTA and CDR2 is FQGNSA. With V trimmed by 5 bases and J by 8 bases, 11 bases remained unmatched. The CDR3 DNA, read in part, is TGTGCCAGCAGCCCCAGAGGGGACAGTGAAGGGGAG. This gives the protein CASSPRGDSEGE. The entire CDR3 sequence reads CASSPRGDSEGELFF.

As concerns this clone: Coverage ceases 3 residues before the CDR3 finishes, and the germline J gene fills in the end. The V and J genes are TRBV11-2 and TRBJ2-7; perhaps TRBD2 as D (6 bases). CDR1 and CDR2 (germline): SGHAT, FQNNGV. The CDR3 spans 13 residues. Trimming left V 10 bases short and J 0 bases short, with 13 bases between. The sequenced part of the CDR3 DNA is TGTGCCACCTCGCGGGGCAGCTCCTACGAG. Translated: CATSRGSSYE. The entire CDR3 sequence reads CATSRGSSYEQYF.